This is a list of T cell receptor beta chains from one sample in a study of radiotherapy plus CTLA-4 blockade in lung cancer. Assay: immunoSEQ multiplex PCR; the TCRdb copy retains only in-frame clones and omits some. The data show under 20,000 clones, around 86% seen once. The specimen comprised peripheral blood, sampled from a patient treated with radiotherapy plus ipilimumab. Receptors originate from a human donor with non-small cell lung cancer whose response to radiotherapy plus ipilimumab could not be evaluated. Both conserved end residues are part of each CDR3. Fields, in order: J gene, D gene, V gene, clone size, CDR3 protein. D genes are given only for firm matches. Size tells how often a clone was seen (once, few, many) or the class of an expanded clone, and some rows leave it out.

>TRBJ1-2|NA|TRBV7-2|NA
CASSLGSGITSGYTF
>TRBJ2-5|NA|TRBV9|NA
CASSYGAGIQETQYF
>TRBJ2-1|NA|TRBV14|NA
CASSHQGDSQSYNEQFF
>TRBJ1-1|TRBD1|TRBV4-1|NA
CASSPLGQGSRYTEAFF
>TRBJ2-5|TRBD2|TRBV15|NA
CATSRDLAGGYF
>TRBJ2-5|TRBD2|TRBV19|NA
CASSKSGTSGEETQYF
>TRBJ2-3|NA|TRBV5-1|NA
CASSPVGSRPDTQYF
>TRBJ2-7|TRBD2|TRBV5-6|NA
CASSLMGLQGEQYF
>TRBJ2-1|TRBD1|TRBV27|NA
CASSWDRGRNEQFF
>TRBJ2-3|TRBD2|TRBV15|NA
CATSTPSGGSDTDTQYF
>TRBJ2-7|NA|TRBV28|NA
CASIRTRTATNDRREKTHYEQYF
>TRBJ2-1|NA|TRBV6-1|once
CASSEPGQNNEQFF
>TRBJ2-1|TRBD1|TRBV5-1|NA
CASSLGTGLNREQFF
>TRBJ2-7|TRBD1|TRBV27|NA
CASRGQGRYEQYF
>TRBJ2-6|NA|TRBV5-4|NA
CASSLGRGAVANVLTF
>TRBJ2-1|NA|TRBV4-1|NA
CASSQDAGPGIGQFF